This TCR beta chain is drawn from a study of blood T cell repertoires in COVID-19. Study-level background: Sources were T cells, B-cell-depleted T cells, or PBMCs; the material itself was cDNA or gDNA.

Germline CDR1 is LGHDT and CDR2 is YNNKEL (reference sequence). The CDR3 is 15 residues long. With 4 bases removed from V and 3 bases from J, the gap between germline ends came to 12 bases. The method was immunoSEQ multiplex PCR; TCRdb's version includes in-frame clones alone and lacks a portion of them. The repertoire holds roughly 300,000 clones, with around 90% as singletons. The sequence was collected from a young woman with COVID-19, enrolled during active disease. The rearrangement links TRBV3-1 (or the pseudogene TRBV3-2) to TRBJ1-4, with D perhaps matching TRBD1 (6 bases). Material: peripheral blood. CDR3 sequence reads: CASSRSTGSNEKLFF. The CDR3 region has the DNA TGTGCCAGCAGCCGCTCGACAGGCTCTAATGAAAAACTGTTTTTT.